This T cell receptor (beta chain) came from a study of control samples from healthy donors and cancer patients. This CDR3 spans 16 amino acids. The junction had 7 bases not matched to a gene; V was cut back by 0 bases and J by 4 bases. CDR1 is SEHNR, CDR2 FQNEAQ, per germline (reference sequence). Measured with immunoSEQ multiplex PCR; TCRdb has only the in-frame clones, and not every one. The sample records about 130,000 clones, about 90% being singletons. The V call is TRBV7-9, the J call TRBJ1-2, with TRBD1 matching over 8 bases. The receptor was derived from a man between 18 and 35 years old in good health. The sequenced sample consisted of blood. DNA for the CDR3: TGTGCCAGCAGCTTAGCGACAGGACAGGGTGGCTATGGCTACACCTTC. This sequence encodes CASSLATGQGGYGYTF. Drawing the rest from reference TRBV7-9 and TRBJ1-2, the complete variable domain is DTGVSQNPRHKITKRGQNVTFRCDPISEHNRLYWYRQTLGQGPEFLTYFQNEAQLEKSRLLSDRFSAERPKGSFSTLEIQRTEQGDSAMYLCASSLATGQGGYGYTFGSGTRLTVV.